This T cell receptor beta chain is from a study of neurological immune-mediated disorders. TCRdb re-called the 5' RACE reads through MiXCR, storing one row per CDR3 protein. The sample has some 66,000 distinct CDR3 sequences, 4.1% seen once. This clonotype was seen repeatedly, ten times or more. A total of 2 million PBMCs stored at -80 degrees C provided the unsorted libraries. The sequence was collected from a man aged 45-60 years with multiple sclerosis. Sequencing was done on a sample of PBMCs.

The CDR3 sequence is CASSPSQGTGELFF. The CDR3 DNA reads as TGTGCCAGCTCACCATCCCAGGGCACCGGGGAGCTGTTTTTT. This chain uses TRBV18 with TRBJ2-2; tentatively, D is TRBD1 (5 bases). Trimming took 2 bases from V and 4 from J, leaving 8 bases between them. This CDR3 has 14 amino acids. CDR1 is KGHSH, CDR2 LQKENI, per germline.